This TCR beta chain was sequenced in a study of blood T cells in healthy people across ages. The second PCR ran roughly 6 to 11 cycles with a sample-barcoded 5' primer and J-beta primers. Each cDNA was tagged by a template-switch adaptor containing 12 random nucleotides. TCRdb fed the 5' RACE reads into MiXCR, producing one record per CDR3 protein. Counted here are 600,000 or so distinct CDR3 sequences, 25% to 30% occurring once; the ten biggest clones make up 15% to 19%. Study observations and caveats: PBMC samples, being unsorted, prevented any conclusive comparison of naive and antigen-experienced cells.

This clonotype has at least ten counts. Its antigen is currently unknown. Germline trimming cut 5 bases from V and 4 bases from J; bases unmatched to any gene: 8. Germline V gives CDR1 SGHTA, CDR2 FQGNSA. There are 16 residues in the CDR3. Every participating donor contributed around 9.5 milliliters of peripheral blood through a draw. The total RNA that was extracted per sample amounted to at least 5 micrograms. The chain employs TRBV7-2 and TRBJ2-1, with 10 bases matching TRBD2. The sequence was obtained from a woman aged 80 or older in good health. Sequences were obtained from blood. CDR3 DNA: TGTGCCAGCAGCCCCACTGGACTAGCGGAATACAATGAGCAGTTCTTC. Protein product: CASSPTGLAEYNEQFF.